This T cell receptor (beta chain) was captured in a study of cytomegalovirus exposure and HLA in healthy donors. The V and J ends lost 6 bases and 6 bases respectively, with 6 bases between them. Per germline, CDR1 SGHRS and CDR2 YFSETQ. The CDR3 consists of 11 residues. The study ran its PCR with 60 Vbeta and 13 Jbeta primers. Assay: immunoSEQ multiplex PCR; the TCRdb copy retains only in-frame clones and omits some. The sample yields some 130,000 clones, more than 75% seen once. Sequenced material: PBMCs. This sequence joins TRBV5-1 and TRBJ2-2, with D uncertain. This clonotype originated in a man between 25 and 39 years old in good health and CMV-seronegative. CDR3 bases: TGCGCCAGCATTGAGGCCGGGGAGCTGTTTTTT. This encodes CASIEAGELFF.